This is a list of T cell receptor beta chains from one sample in a study of T cell changes during pregnancy in multiple sclerosis. Using immunoSEQ multiplex PCR, the repertoire was profiled, and TCRdb retains in-frame clones only, with some absent. Among about 59,000 clones listed, 92% were seen once. Sequencing used peripheral blood, obtained in the first trimester of pregnancy. These receptor sequences come from a female donor with multiple sclerosis, enrolled in a pregnancy study. Each CDR3 is given with its conserved first and last residue. The D gene is left open where the match is weak. Rows give clone size only sometimes, using once, few, many, or a class for an expanded clone.

j_gene: TRBJ2-1
abundance: once
d_gene: TRBD2
v_gene: TRBV11-2
CDR3nt: TGTGCCAGCAGCTTAGAGCTAGCGGATGCTTCGGGGAATGAGCAGTTCTTC
CDR3aa: CASSLELADASGNEQFF

j_gene: TRBJ1-1
abundance: once
d_gene: -
v_gene: TRBV28
CDR3nt: TGTGCCAGCAGTTTGGGCCGGTCCGGAGCTTTCTTT
CDR3aa: CASSLGRSGAFF

j_gene: TRBJ2-2
abundance: -
d_gene: TRBD2
v_gene: TRBV6-1
CDR3nt: TGTGCCAGCTTTAGCGGGAGGCCGAACACCGGGGAGCTGTTTTTT
CDR3aa: CASFSGRPNTGELFF

j_gene: TRBJ1-1
abundance: -
d_gene: -
v_gene: TRBV7-8
CDR3nt: TGTGCCAGCAGCTCGTACAGGAACACTGAAGCTTTCTTT
CDR3aa: CASSSYRNTEAFF

j_gene: TRBJ2-3
abundance: -
d_gene: -
v_gene: TRBV4-3
CDR3nt: TGCGCCAGCAGCCAAGAGCCCGAGGCGGAGACCACAGATACGCAGTATTTT
CDR3aa: CASSQEPEAETTDTQYF

j_gene: TRBJ2-1
abundance: -
d_gene: TRBD2
v_gene: TRBV7-9
CDR3nt: TGTGCCAGCAGCCAAGCGGGAGAAGGGAACAATGAGCAGTTCTTC
CDR3aa: CASSQAGEGNNEQFF

j_gene: TRBJ1-1
abundance: -
d_gene: -
v_gene: TRBV7-3
CDR3nt: TGTGCCAGCAGCTTACAACCCGGGGGTGAAGCTTTCTTT
CDR3aa: CASSLQPGGEAFF

j_gene: TRBJ2-2
abundance: -
d_gene: -
v_gene: TRBV14
CDR3nt: TGTGCCAGCAGCCAAGCTGGCAACACCGGGGAGCTGTTTTTT
CDR3aa: CASSQAGNTGELFF

j_gene: TRBJ1-4
abundance: few
d_gene: TRBD1
v_gene: TRBV13
CDR3nt: TGTGCCAGCAGCGTCACAGGGGCGGGAAAACTGTTTTTT
CDR3aa: CASSVTGAGKLFF

j_gene: TRBJ1-2
abundance: -
d_gene: -
v_gene: TRBV2
CDR3nt: TGTGCCAGCAGTGATAGGGAATCGGGGGGCTACACCTTC
CDR3aa: CASSDRESGGYTF

j_gene: TRBJ2-7
abundance: -
d_gene: TRBD2
v_gene: TRBV2
CDR3nt: TGTGCCAGCAGTGATCTAGCGGGATTTTACGAGCAGTACTTC
CDR3aa: CASSDLAGFYEQYF

j_gene: TRBJ2-2
abundance: -
d_gene: TRBD1
v_gene: TRBV4-3
CDR3nt: TGCGCCAGCAGCCCCTATAAAGGACAGGCGTACACCGGGGAGCTGTTTTTT
CDR3aa: CASSPYKGQAYTGELFF

j_gene: TRBJ1-1
abundance: -
d_gene: TRBD1
v_gene: TRBV18
CDR3nt: TGTGCCAGCTCAGCAAACAGGGGAGAGACTGAAGCTTTCTTT
CDR3aa: CASSANRGETEAFF

j_gene: TRBJ2-7
abundance: -
d_gene: -
v_gene: TRBV6-5
CDR3nt: TGTGCCAGCAGTTACTCGCGGGGCCTCTCCTACGAGCAGTACTTC
CDR3aa: CASSYSRGLSYEQYF

j_gene: TRBJ2-1
abundance: -
d_gene: TRBD2
v_gene: TRBV7-3
CDR3nt: TGTGCCAGCAGCTTCTTGGCGGGAGGGGGTTGGGAGCAGTTCTTC
CDR3aa: CASSFLAGGGWEQFF

j_gene: TRBJ2-2
abundance: -
d_gene: TRBD1
v_gene: TRBV27
CDR3nt: TGTGCCACCTCCAGACAGGGGGACACCGGGGAGCTGTTTTTT
CDR3aa: CATSRQGDTGELFF

j_gene: TRBJ2-5
abundance: -
d_gene: -
v_gene: TRBV30
CDR3nt: TGTGCCTGGAGTCCAAAAGAGACCCAGTACTTC
CDR3aa: CAWSPKETQYF

j_gene: TRBJ2-3
abundance: -
d_gene: -
v_gene: TRBV4-2
CDR3nt: TGTGCCAGCAGCCAAGATGGCGGTTGGAGCACAGATACGCAGTATTTT
CDR3aa: CASSQDGGWSTDTQYF

j_gene: TRBJ2-7
abundance: -
d_gene: -
v_gene: TRBV6-1
CDR3nt: TGTGCCAGCAGTGGCAGGAGGATCTACGAGCAGTACTTC
CDR3aa: CASSGRRIYEQYF

j_gene: TRBJ2-7
abundance: -
d_gene: TRBD1
v_gene: TRBV9
CDR3nt: TGTGCCAGCAGCCCCCCCCCGGGACAGGGATCCTACGAGCAGTACTTC
CDR3aa: CASSPPPGQGSYEQYF

j_gene: TRBJ2-1
abundance: -
d_gene: TRBD2
v_gene: TRBV4-3
CDR3nt: TGCGCCAGCAGCCAAGATCTAGCGGGGGCCTACAATGAGCAGTTCTTC
CDR3aa: CASSQDLAGAYNEQFF

j_gene: TRBJ2-3
abundance: -
d_gene: TRBD1
v_gene: TRBV15
CDR3nt: TGTGCCACCAAACAAGGGGGCCCACTAATCACAGATACGCAGTATTTT
CDR3aa: CATKQGGPLITDTQYF

j_gene: TRBJ2-3
abundance: -
d_gene: -
v_gene: TRBV6-6
CDR3nt: TGTGCCAGCAGTTACCCCGAGGGTACGCAGTATTTT
CDR3aa: CASSYPEGTQYF

j_gene: TRBJ2-1
abundance: -
d_gene: -
v_gene: TRBV4-3
CDR3nt: TGCGCCAGCAGCCAAGGAGGTGCGGGAAATGAGCAGTTCTTC
CDR3aa: CASSQGGAGNEQFF

j_gene: TRBJ2-3
abundance: -
d_gene: -
v_gene: TRBV14
CDR3nt: TGTGCCAGCAGCCGGAGACCGGTGAATACGCAGTATTTT
CDR3aa: CASSRRPVNTQYF

j_gene: TRBJ2-7
abundance: -
d_gene: -
v_gene: TRBV30
CDR3nt: TGTGCCTGGAGTAGGGGCGGTATCTACGAGCAGTACTTC
CDR3aa: CAWSRGGIYEQYF

j_gene: TRBJ1-2
abundance: -
d_gene: TRBD1
v_gene: TRBV2
CDR3nt: TGTGCCAGCAGTGAACCCCAGGGACAGAACTATGGCTACACCTTC
CDR3aa: CASSEPQGQNYGYTF

j_gene: TRBJ1-2
abundance: once
d_gene: TRBD1
v_gene: TRBV28
CDR3nt: TGTGCCAGCAGTTTGGGCGGGACAGGGGGCGCGGGTGGCTACACCTTC
CDR3aa: CASSLGGTGGAGGYTF

j_gene: TRBJ2-1
abundance: -
d_gene: TRBD2
v_gene: TRBV9
CDR3nt: TGTGCCAGCAGCGCGCCCGTACTAGCGGCAACCTACAATGAGCAGTTCTTC
CDR3aa: CASSAPVLAATYNEQFF

j_gene: TRBJ2-1
abundance: -
d_gene: TRBD2
v_gene: TRBV30
CDR3nt: TGTGCCTGGACTAGCGGGATATCAGATGAGCAGTTCTTC
CDR3aa: CAWTSGISDEQFF

j_gene: TRBJ2-1
abundance: once
d_gene: -
v_gene: TRBV5-1
CDR3nt: TGCGCCAGCAGCCCACCCGGGGTTACCTACAATGAGCAGTTCTTC
CDR3aa: CASSPPGVTYNEQFF